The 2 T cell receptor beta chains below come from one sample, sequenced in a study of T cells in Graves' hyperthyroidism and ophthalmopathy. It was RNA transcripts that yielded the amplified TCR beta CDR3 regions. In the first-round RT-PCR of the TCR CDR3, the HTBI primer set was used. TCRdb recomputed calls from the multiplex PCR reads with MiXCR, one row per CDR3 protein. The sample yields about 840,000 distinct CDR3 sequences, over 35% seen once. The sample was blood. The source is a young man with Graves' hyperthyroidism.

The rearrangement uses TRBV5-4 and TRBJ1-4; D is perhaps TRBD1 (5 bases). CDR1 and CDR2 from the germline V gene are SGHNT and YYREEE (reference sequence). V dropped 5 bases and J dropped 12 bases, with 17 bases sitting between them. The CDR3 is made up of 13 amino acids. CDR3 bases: TGTGCCAGCAGACCCGATGGGGGGAGTGAACTGTTTTTT. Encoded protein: CASRPDGGSELFF. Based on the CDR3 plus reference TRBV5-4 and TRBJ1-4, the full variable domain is ETGVTQSPTHLIKTRGQQVTLRCSSQSGHNTVSWYQQALGQGPQFIFQYYREEENGRGNFPPRFSGLQFPNYSSELNVNALELDDSALYLCASRPDGGSELFFGSGTQLSVL.

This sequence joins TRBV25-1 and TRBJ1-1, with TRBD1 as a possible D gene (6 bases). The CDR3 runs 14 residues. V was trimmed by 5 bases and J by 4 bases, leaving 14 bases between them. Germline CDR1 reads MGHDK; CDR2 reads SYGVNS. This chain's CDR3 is CASSPQGGSTEAFF. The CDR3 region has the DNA TGTGCCAGCAGTCCACAGGGTGGGAGCACTGAAGCTTTCTTT.